The entry below describes one TCR beta chain. Original analysis: Estimated nucleated cell counts came from reference gene primer amplification. The method was immunoSEQ multiplex PCR; TCRdb's version includes in-frame clones alone and lacks a portion of them. The DNA was the basis for D and trimming; V, J and clone size are from that table. The sample has 200,000 to 300,000 clones; around 89% are singletons. These data belong to a study of blood T cell repertoires in COVID-19. In assigning cohorts, the study relied on participant-reported clinical history. Recovered participants had two consecutive negative NP/OP PCR tests, healthcare professional clearance, or symptom resolution. This clonotype was obtained from a woman aged 25 to 39 who had recovered from COVID-19. The sample consisted of PBMCs or T cells enriched from blood (not recorded which).

This CDR3 is CAISESAGSGEKLFF. The DNA of the CDR3 is TGTGCCATCAGTGAGTCGGCGGGTTCCGGAGAAAAACTGTTTTTT. The chain combines TRBV10-3 with TRBJ1-4; D is unclear. The germline CDR1 and CDR2 sequences are ENHRY and SYGVKD. The CDR3 consists of 15 residues. Trimming cost V 0 bases and J 8 bases, with 13 bases left between them.